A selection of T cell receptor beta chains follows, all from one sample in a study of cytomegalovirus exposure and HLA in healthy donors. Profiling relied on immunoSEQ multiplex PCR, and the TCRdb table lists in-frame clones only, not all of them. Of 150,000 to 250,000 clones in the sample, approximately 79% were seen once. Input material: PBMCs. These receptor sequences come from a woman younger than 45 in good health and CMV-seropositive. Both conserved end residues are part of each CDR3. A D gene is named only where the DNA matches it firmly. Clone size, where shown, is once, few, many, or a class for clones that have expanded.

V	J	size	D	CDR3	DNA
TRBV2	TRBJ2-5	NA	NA	CASSEDWGGRPRQETQYF	TGTGCCAGCAGTGAAGACTGGGGGGGCAGACCCCGCCAAGAGACCCAGTACTTC
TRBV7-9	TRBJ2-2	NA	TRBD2	CASSSGLAGYTGELFF	TGTGCCAGCAGCTCCGGACTAGCGGGGTACACCGGGGAGCTGTTTTTT
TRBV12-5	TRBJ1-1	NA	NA	CASGLTRGSPPGAFF	TGTGCTAGTGGCCTCACCAGGGGATCGCCGCCGGGAGCTTTCTTT
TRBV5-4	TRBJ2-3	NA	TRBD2	CASSLVASGGVPDTQYF	TGTGCCAGCAGCTTGGTGGCTAGCGGGGGAGTTCCAGATACGCAGTATTTT
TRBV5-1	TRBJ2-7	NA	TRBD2	CASSSPPSAGGSYEQYF	TGCGCCAGCAGCTCTCCACCTTCGGCGGGGGGGAGCTACGAGCAGTACTTC
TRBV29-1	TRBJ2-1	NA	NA	CSVDAGSSYNEQFF	TGCAGCGTTGATGCGGGGTCCTCCTACAATGAGCAGTTCTTC
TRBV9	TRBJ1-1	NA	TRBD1	CASSGGTGGYAEAFF	TGTGCCAGCAGCGGAGGGACAGGGGGCTATGCTGAAGCTTTCTTT
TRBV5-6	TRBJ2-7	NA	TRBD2	CASSPDLLADEQYF	TGTGCCAGCAGCCCGGACTTACTAGCGGACGAGCAGTACTTC
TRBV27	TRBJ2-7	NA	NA	CASSFPGEGYYEQYF	TGTGCCAGCAGTTTTCCGGGAGAGGGATACTACGAGCAGTACTTC
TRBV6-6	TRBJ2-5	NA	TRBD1	CASCSTGVGETQYF	TGTGCCAGCTGCTCAACAGGGGTGGGGGAGACCCAGTACTTC
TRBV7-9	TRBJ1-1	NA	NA	CASRLGGQEAFF	TGTGCCAGCAGACTGGGAGGACAAGAAGCTTTCTTT
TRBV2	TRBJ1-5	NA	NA	CASRSQGNQPQHF	TGTGCCAGCAGATCCCAGGGCAATCAGCCCCAGCATTTT
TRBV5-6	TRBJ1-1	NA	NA	CASSRNTEAFF	TGTGCCAGCAGTCGGAACACTGAAGCTTTCTTT
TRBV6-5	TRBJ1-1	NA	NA	CASRAGLMNTEAFF	TGTGCCAGCAGGGCAGGGCTTATGAACACTGAAGCTTTCTTT
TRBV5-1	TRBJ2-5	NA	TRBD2	CASNWGGDSETQYF	TGCGCCAGCAACTGGGGGGGTGATTCAGAGACCCAGTACTTC
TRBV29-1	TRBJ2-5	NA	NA	CSVGAGQETQYF	TGCAGCGTTGGGGCGGGCCAAGAGACCCAGTACTTC
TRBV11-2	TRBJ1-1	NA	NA	CASSAGGAEAFF	TGTGCCAGCAGCGCAGGAGGGGCTGAAGCTTTCTTT
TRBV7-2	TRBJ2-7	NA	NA	CASSSQGLYEQYF	TGTGCCAGCAGCTCTCAGGGGCTCTACGAGCAGTACTTC
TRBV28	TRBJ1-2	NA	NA	CASSSDRPVRGYTF	TGTGCCAGCAGCAGCGACCGACCAGTCCGTGGCTACACCTTC
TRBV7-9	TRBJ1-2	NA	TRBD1	CASRRKGDRANYGYTF	TGTGCCAGCAGAAGGAAAGGGGACAGGGCAAACTATGGCTACACCTTC
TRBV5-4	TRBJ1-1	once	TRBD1	CASSSWTGRNTEAFF	TGTGCCAGCAGCTCTTGGACAGGGAGGAACACTGAAGCTTTCTTT
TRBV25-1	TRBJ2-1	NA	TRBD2	CASSEWASGNEQFF	TGTGCCAGCAGTGAATGGGCTAGCGGAAATGAGCAGTTCTTC
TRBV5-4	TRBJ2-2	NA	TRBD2	CASRRGLAGGNTGELFF	TGTGCCAGCAGGAGAGGACTAGCGGGAGGGAACACCGGGGAGCTGTTTTTT
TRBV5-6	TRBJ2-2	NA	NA	CASSLLEGVTGELFF	TGTGCCAGCAGCCTTCTCGAAGGGGTCACCGGGGAGCTGTTTTTT
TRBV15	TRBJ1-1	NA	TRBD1	CATSLGQGNTEAFF	TGTGCCACCTCCCTTGGACAGGGGAACACTGAAGCTTTCTTT
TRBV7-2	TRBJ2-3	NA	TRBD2	CASSRTSGGTDTQYF	TGTGCCAGCAGCCGGACTAGCGGGGGAACAGATACGCAGTATTTT
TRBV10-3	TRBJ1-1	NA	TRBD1	CAISVGDRVEAFF	TGTGCCATCAGTGTCGGGGACAGAGTTGAAGCTTTCTTT
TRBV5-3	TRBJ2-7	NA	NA	CARSLGQGPTSYEQYF	TGTGCCAGAAGCTTGGGTCAGGGGCCAACTTCCTACGAGCAGTACTTC
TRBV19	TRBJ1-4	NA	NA	CASSPRDDGKLFF	TGTGCCAGTAGCCCCCGGGATGATGGAAAACTGTTTTTT
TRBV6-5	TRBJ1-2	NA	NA	CASRQGPHGYTF	TGTGCCAGCAGACAGGGTCCCCATGGCTACACCTTC
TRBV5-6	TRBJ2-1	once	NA	CASNPTGDLGNEQFF	TGTGCCAGCAACCCGACAGGCGATCTGGGGAATGAGCAGTTCTTC
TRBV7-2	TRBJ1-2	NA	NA	CASSFQGNYGYTF	TGTGCCAGCAGCTTTCAGGGTAATTATGGCTACACCTTC
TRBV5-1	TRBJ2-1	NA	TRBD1	CASSEGQGPYEQFF	TGCGCCAGCAGCGAGGGACAGGGCCCCTACGAGCAGTTCTTC